The 20 T cell receptor beta chains below all came from one sample that was sequenced in a study of blood T cells in healthy people across ages. PCR was performed a second time for roughly 6 to 12 cycles using a sample-barcoded 5' primer and a J-beta primer mix. From the 5' RACE reads, TCRdb called clonotypes with MiXCR, one entry per CDR3 protein. The data contain roughly 1,500,000 distinct CDR3 sequences, around 35% of them singletons. Sequenced material: blood. The origin of the receptors is a woman aged 25 to 45 in good health.

The sample holds a few counts of this clonotype. The CDR3 DNA is TGTGCCAGCCGACCGTACAGTGGGACAGGGGGCTTGGATGAGCAGTTCTTC. This translates into CASRPYSGTGGLDEQFF. V and J are TRBV6-1 and TRBJ2-1; TRBD1 agrees at 12 bases. Germline V lookup: CDR1 MNHNS, CDR2 SASEGT. J was trimmed by 8 bases and V by 8 bases; bases with no gene match: 16. This CDR3 is 17 amino acids long.

This rearrangement joins TRBV6-5 to TRBJ1-5; 8 nucleotides line up with TRBD1. The V and J ends lost 4 bases and 9 bases, in that order; junction bases with no gene match: 8. The CDR3 is made up of 14 amino acids. From germline, CDR1 is MNHEY and CDR2 SVGAGI. CDR3 loop: CASSSGTGGRPQHF. In DNA form, the CDR3 reads TGTGCCAGCAGTTCCGGGACAGGTGGTCGGCCCCAGCATTTT.

Regarding this clonotype: Possible read error: a much larger clone is one base away. The chain uses TRBV10-3 and TRBJ2-1; a weak D match, TRBD2 (7 bases). Germline CDR1 and CDR2: ENHRY and SYGVKD. The CDR3 totals 16 residues. The V gene lost 4 bases and the J gene lost 4 bases, with 17 bases spanning the gap. This CDR3 is CAISGMGGGFYNEQFF. The CDR3 DNA reads TGTGCCATCAGTGGTATGGGCGGGGGCTTTTACAATGAGCAGTTCTTC.

This clonotype was detected many times. This chain uses TRBV3-1 with TRBJ1-5, with 9 bases that match TRBD1. This CDR3 region has 13 residues. Germline V gene sequence: CDR1 LGHDT, CDR2 YNNKEL (reference sequence). Trimming cost V 3 bases and J 6 bases; bases outside gene matches: 0. CDR3 in DNA: TGTGCCAGCAGCCAGGACAGGGGTCAGCCCCAGCATTTT. It yields the protein CASSQDRGQPQHF.

This clonotype was detected a few times. The chain combines TRBV28 with TRBJ2-7, with TRBD1 as a possible D gene (6 bases). V was shortened by 5 bases and J by 4 bases, with 15 bases between the two germline ends. This CDR3 comprises 14 residues. Germline CDR1 MDHEN, CDR2 SYDVKM. CDR3 in amino acids: CASSIQGRTYEQYF. In DNA form, the CDR3 reads TGTGCCAGCAGTATACAGGGACGGACTTACGAGCAGTACTTC.

This chain joins TRBV12-3 or TRBV12-4 and TRBJ2-3, with 10 bases identical to TRBD2. The CDR3 runs to 19 residues. J was trimmed by 6 bases and V by 6 bases; bases with no gene match: 21. The CDR3 nucleotides are TGTGCCAGCAGCTCATCCATAGCGGGGGGACCGTACCCTCTGGATACGCAGTATTTT. Translation gives CASSSSIAGGPYPLDTQYF.

This clonotype was picked up many times. The chain has TRBV29-1 and TRBJ2-7; 8 nucleotides match TRBD2. The CDR3 loop spans 15 amino acids. V lost 0 bases to trimming and J lost 4 bases; unmatched junction nucleotides: 8. In germline, CDR1 is SQVTM, CDR2 ANQGSEA. Here the CDR3 reads CSVEDVSGSVYEQYF. The CDR3 bases are TGCAGCGTTGAAGATGTCAGCGGGAGCGTATACGAGCAGTACTTC.

In regard to this clonotype: A junction boundary mismatches the germline segment, possibly from a read error. The V gene is TRBV3-1, the J gene TRBJ2-1; perhaps TRBD2 as D (5 bases). From germline, CDR1 is LGHDT and CDR2 YNNKEL (reference sequence). This CDR3 has 14 residues. CDR3 in amino acids: CASSQEASYNEQFF. CDR3 coding DNA: TGTGCCAGCAGCCAAGAAGCTAGCTACAATGAACAGTTCTTC.

The J gene is TRBJ1-1, the V gene TRBV29-1; D gene unclear. Germline values: CDR1 SQVTM, CDR2 ANQGSEA. V lost 0 bases to trimming and J lost 6 bases, with 8 bases between them. This CDR3 region has 12 residues. In DNA form, the CDR3 reads TGCAGCGTTGAAGATCTCCGTCCTGAAGCTTTCTTT. Translated: CSVEDLRPEAFF.

CDR3 sequence reads: CASSLETSNEQFF. For the CDR3, the DNA is TGTGCCAGCAGTTTAGAGACTAGCAATGAGCAGTTCTTC. The chain carries TRBV12-3 or TRBV12-4 and TRBJ2-1; possibly TRBD2 for D (6 bases). This CDR3 region has 13 residues. The V end was cut by 1 base, the J end by 6 bases, with 7 bases between.

The V and J genes are TRBV29-1 and TRBJ2-3; TRBD2 matches 11 bases. CDR1 is SQVTM, CDR2 ANQGSEA, per germline. This CDR3 region has 18 residues. The junction had 16 bases not matched to a gene; V was cut back by 4 bases and J by 4 bases. The CDR3 region is CSVVASGRSFAVPDTQYF. CDR3 coding DNA: TGCAGCGTTGTCGCTAGCGGGAGGAGTTTCGCGGTCCCAGATACGCAGTATTTT.

This chain links TRBV28 with TRBJ2-7; TRBD2 aligns across 10 bases. V dropped 5 bases and J dropped 5; count of bases not matched to a gene: 9. Germline assignment: CDR1 MDHEN and CDR2 SYDVKM. The CDR3 is made up of 15 amino acids. CDR3 loop: CASSLGGTSVHEQYF. The CDR3 nucleotides are TGTGCCAGCAGTCTAGGAGGGACTAGCGTCCACGAGCAGTACTTC.

This clonotype was recorded many times. This sequence joins TRBV27 and TRBJ1-4; 7 positions match TRBD1. Germline V lookup: CDR1 MNHEY, CDR2 SMNVEV (reference sequence). The V and J ends lost 4 bases and 7 bases, in that order; junction bases with no gene match: 6. The CDR3 length is 14 residues. CDR3: CASSSWDSLEKLFF. The CDR3 nucleotides read TGTGCCAGCAGTTCATGGGACAGTCTTGAAAAACTGTTTTTT.

This clonotype was found a few times. The chain employs TRBV6-1 and TRBJ1-2; D unresolved. The V end was cut by 1 base, the J end by 1 base, with 7 bases between. The germline gives CDR1 MNHNS, CDR2 SASEGT. This CDR3 contains 14 residues. Here the CDR3 reads CASSEGRVNYGYTF. In DNA form, the CDR3 reads TGTGCCAGCAGTGAAGGTCGGGTTAACTATGGCTACACCTTC.

This clonotype was detected only a few times. The chain recombines TRBV7-2 with TRBJ2-1, with 9 bases identical to TRBD2. Trimming at V came to 0 bases and at J to 5 bases, leaving 8 bases not matched to a gene. The CDR3 totals 17 residues. Germline values: CDR1 SGHTA, CDR2 FQGNSA. The CDR3 DNA reads TGTGCCAGCAGCTTAGCGTGGATATTAGCGGGGGACAATGAGCAGTTCTTC. Translation: CASSLAWILAGDNEQFF.

The table lists this clonotype with a few counts. V usage is TRBV19 and J usage is TRBJ2-1, with TRBD1 identical over 10 bases. After removal of 4 bases from V and 6 bases from J, the junction contained 9 bases not matched to a gene. This CDR3 spans 16 amino acids. Germline V gene data show CDR1 as LNHDA and CDR2 as SQIVND (reference sequence). CDR3 region: CASSRLTGGDFNEQFF. CDR3 sequence (DNA): TGTGCCAGTAGTAGGCTGACAGGGGGCGATTTCAATGAGCAGTTCTTC.

This clonotype was counted a few times. The CDR3 bases are TGCAGTGCTAGAGATCTGAGACTAGCGGGGGGGTTAGAGACCCAGTACTTC. Its translation: CSARDLRLAGGLETQYF. The V call is TRBV20-1, the J call TRBJ2-5; 14 nucleotides align to TRBD2. V was pared by 0 bases and J by 4 bases, with 7 bases of the junction left unmatched. Per the germline V gene, CDR1 is DFQATT and CDR2 is SNEGSKA (reference sequence). This CDR3 has 17 amino acids.

This clonotype was seen a handful of times. DNA for the CDR3: TGTGCCAGCAGCCAAGATGGGTATGAAAAACTGTTTTTT. It codes for CASSQDGYEKLFF. The rearrangement links TRBV3-1 to TRBJ1-4; D remains ambiguous. Between the trimmed V and J ends, which lost 0 bases and 6 bases, there was a span of 5 bases. This CDR3 is 13 amino acids long. Germline CDR1 and CDR2: LGHDT and YNNKEL (reference sequence).

The rearrangement joins TRBV20-1 to TRBJ1-2; D uncertain. Germline lookup yields CDR1 DFQATT and CDR2 SNEGSKA (reference sequence). The CDR3 has 13 residues. V was shortened by 5 bases and J by 4 bases, with 14 bases between the two germline ends. DNA of the CDR3: TGCAGTGCTGGAGGTTCAGGACTCTATGGCTACACCTTC. It translates to CSAGGSGLYGYTF.

This rearrangement joins TRBV7-9 to TRBJ2-1, with a possible D match to TRBD1 (5 bases). From germline, CDR1 is SEHNR and CDR2 FQNEAQ (reference sequence). The CDR3 sequence is 16 residues long. Trimming left V 1 base short and J 2 bases short, with 12 bases between. Here the CDR3 reads CASSLELQAPYNEQFF. The CDR3 coding sequence is TGTGCCAGCAGCTTAGAATTACAGGCCCCCTACAATGAGCAGTTCTTC.